Presented here are 31 T cell receptor beta chains from one specimen sequenced in a study of control samples from healthy donors and cancer patients. Data came from immunoSEQ multiplex PCR; TCRdb stores just in-frame clones and leaves some out. Seen here are some 7,000 clones, approximately 77% observed once, and the top ten hold around 30%. Sequencing was done on a sample of PBMCs. All receptors derive from a man between 65 and 85 years old with lung cancer.

The rearrangement links TRBV18 to TRBJ2-1; 7 bases are a match to TRBD2. V gave up 0 bases and J gave up 6 bases; unmatched junction bases: 2. CDR1 and CDR2 from the germline V gene are KGHSH and LQKENI. The length of the CDR3 is 14 residues. CDR3 nucleotides: TGTGCCAGCTCACCACCCATAGCGGGCAATGAGCAGTTCTTC. It is translated as CASSPPIAGNEQFF. The whole variable domain, remainder taken from reference TRBV18 and TRBJ2-1, is NAGVMQNPRHLVRRRGQEARLRCSPMKGHSHVYWYRQLPEEGLKFMVYLQKENIIDESGMPKERFSAEFPKEGPSILRIQQVVRGDSAAYFCASSPPIAGNEQFFGPGTRLTVL.

The chain is built from TRBV28 and TRBJ2-1; 13 bases match TRBD2. V lost 5 bases, J lost 8 bases, and 9 bases stayed unmatched. Germline values: CDR1 MDHEN, CDR2 SYDVKM. This CDR3 is built from 16 residues. CDR3 nucleotide sequence: TGTGCCAGCAGTCCCTGGACTAGCGGGAGCCTCTATGAGCAGTTCTTC. Protein sequence: CASSPWTSGSLYEQFF.

This clone was recorded a few times. This chain connects TRBV5-8 to TRBJ2-3, with 11 positions matching TRBD2. The CDR3 totals 18 residues. Unmatched junction bases numbered 7, after V lost 0 bases and J lost 1 base. From germline, CDR1 is SGHTS and CDR2 YDEGEE. The CDR3, as DNA: TGTGCCAGCAGCTTGGGGCTAGCGGGAGGATCCGGCACAGATACGCAGTATTTT. Translation gives CASSLGLAGGSGTDTQYF.

V usage is TRBV19 and J usage is TRBJ1-1, with 10 bases matching TRBD1. The germline gives CDR1 LNHDA, CDR2 SQIVND (reference sequence). The CDR3 runs 14 residues. V gave up 4 bases and J gave up 4 bases; unmatched junction bases: 3. CDR3 DNA sequence: TGTGCCAGTAGTAGACAGGGGGCCGGCACTGAAGCTTTCTTT. Residues: CASSRQGAGTEAFF.

This clone was observed a handful of times. The rearrangement uses TRBV27 and TRBJ1-2, with a weak D call TRBD1 (6 bases). V lost 6 bases to trimming and J lost 8 bases, with 28 bases between them. This CDR3 is 17 amino acids long. The germline V gene encodes CDR1 MNHEY and CDR2 SMNVEV (reference sequence). The CDR3 DNA is TGTGCCAGCAGGGGTTTAGGTGCAGGGGCAGAGGTCCGAGGCTACACCTTC. Translating it yields CASRGLGAGAEVRGYTF.

The V call is TRBV21-1, the J call TRBJ2-4. TRBV21-1 is given as a pseudogene. The CDR3 has 16 amino acids. The CDR3 region has the DNA TGTGCCAGCAGCCCGCCTCGGAATATAGCCAAAAACATTCAGTACTTC. It specifies CASSPPRNIAKNIQYF.

The chain has TRBV4-3 and TRBJ2-5; 9 bases agree with TRBD2. The CDR3 is made up of 17 amino acids. In germline, CDR1 is LGHNA, CDR2 YSLEER. V dropped 0 bases and J dropped 6; count of bases not matched to a gene: 11. This CDR3 reads CASSQEAQLAGEKTQYF. CDR3 sequence (DNA): TGCGCCAGCAGCCAAGAAGCCCAGTTAGCGGGAGAAAAGACCCAGTACTTC.

The J gene is TRBJ2-1, the V gene TRBV27; D gene ambiguous. CDR1 and CDR2 from the germline V gene are MNHEY and SMNVEV (reference sequence). There are 14 residues in the CDR3. V lost 9 bases to trimming and J lost 8 bases, with 20 bases between them. CDR3 DNA: TGTGCCAGTTCACCGGCGGCAGGTTTCGATGAGCAGTTCTTC. This gives the protein CASSPAAGFDEQFF.

The chain links TRBV2 to TRBJ2-1, with D perhaps TRBD2 (5 bases). The ends were cut back, 8 bases at V and 4 bases at J, with 9 bases in the middle. The CDR3 totals 12 residues. Germline assignment: CDR1 SNHLY and CDR2 FYNNEI. CDR3 bases: TGTGCCAGCGGAAGCGGATACAATGAGCAGTTCTTC. This codes for CASGSGYNEQFF. The full variable domain, in which reference TRBV2 and TRBJ2-1 provide the parts outside the CDR3, is EPEVTQTPSHQVTQMGQEVILRCVPISNHLYFYWYRQILGQKVEFLVSFYNNEISEKSEIFDDQFSVERPDGSNFTLKIRSTKLEDSAMYFCASGSGYNEQFFGPGTRLTVL.

The chain combines TRBV29-1 with TRBJ2-7; D remains unclear. The CDR3 has 13 residues. Trimming removed 4 bases from V and 1 base from J, with 11 bases in between. Germline values: CDR1 SQVTM, CDR2 ANQGSEA. The CDR3 spells CSVAIANSYEQYF. The CDR3 DNA is TGCAGCGTTGCAATTGCGAATTCCTACGAGCAGTACTTC.

The chain recombines TRBV14 with TRBJ2-5; no definite D call. CDR3 length: 15 amino acids. The germline CDR1 and CDR2 sequences are SGHDN and FVKESK. Trimming left V 7 bases short and J 2 bases short, with 17 bases between. The CDR3: CASTLGTANQETQYF. CDR3 bases: TGTGCCAGCACCCTCGGTACAGCGAATCAAGAGACCCAGTACTTC.

This clone occurred once. The chain couples TRBV6-5 to TRBJ2-5, with D hard to call. The V gene lost 7 bases and the J gene lost 5 bases, with 20 bases spanning the gap. CDR3 length equals 15 residues. Germline CDR1 reads MNHEY; CDR2 reads SVGAGI. CDR3 amino acids: CASNPFLESRETQYF. CDR3 DNA: TGTGCCAGCAATCCCTTTTTGGAGTCCCGGGAGACCCAGTACTTC.

This clone was observed a few times. This chain uses TRBV19 with TRBJ1-3; D ambiguous. CDR1 is LNHDA, CDR2 SQIVND, per germline (reference sequence). V was pared by 5 bases and J by 4 bases, with 6 bases between. The CDR3 loop spans 12 amino acids. As DNA, the CDR3 is TGTGCCAGTAGTGCACAGGGAAACACCATATATTTT. It encodes CASSAQGNTIYF.

V usage is TRBV28 and J usage is TRBJ2-4; TRBD2 is a possible D gene (7 bases). The CDR3 is made up of 15 amino acids. V was cut by 8 bases and J by 1 base, with 15 bases left in between. The V gene's germline CDR1 is MDHEN and CDR2 SYDVKM. The CDR3: CASGLRGGAKNIQYF. For the CDR3, the DNA is TGTGCCAGCGGCCTGAGGGGGGGGGCCAAAAACATTCAGTACTTC. Combining the CDR3 with reference TRBV28 and TRBJ2-4 gives the whole variable domain DVKVTQSSRYLVKRTGEKVFLECVQDMDHENMFWYRQDPGLGLRLIYFSYDVKMKEKGDIPEGYSVSREKKERFSLILESASTNQTSMYLCASGLRGGAKNIQYFGAGTRLSVL.

This chain links TRBV3-1 (or the pseudogene TRBV3-2) with TRBJ1-2; D not resolved. CDR3 length: 13 amino acids. The germline gives CDR1 LGHDT, CDR2 YNNKEL (reference sequence). V lost 4 bases to trimming and J lost 3 bases, with 9 bases between them. The CDR3 bases are TGTGCCAGCAGCCCCCGCGGGGACTATGGCTACACCTTC. Translated: CASSPRGDYGYTF.

A note on this clone: A junction end diverges from the germline sequence, so it may reflect a read error. The chain recombines TRBV4-1 with TRBJ2-3; no definite D call. This CDR3 spans 16 amino acids. Germline CDR1 reads MGHRA; CDR2 reads YSYEKL. The CDR3 loop is CVSSQVNLISTDTQYF. The CDR3 DNA follows: TGCGTCAGCAGCCAGGTAAACTTGATATCCACAGATACGCAGTATTTT.

This chain connects TRBV19 to TRBJ2-2; D possibly corresponds to TRBD1 (6 bases). Germline CDR1 reads LNHDA; CDR2 reads SQIVND (reference sequence). The CDR3 loop spans 15 amino acids. Trimming pared 4 bases from V and 2 bases from J, leaving 11 bases between. CDR3 amino acids: CASSNDRSNTGELFF. Here the CDR3 DNA reads TGTGCCAGTAGTAATGACAGGAGCAACACCGGGGAGCTGTTTTTT.

This sequence joins TRBV12-3 or TRBV12-4 and TRBJ2-2; the D is unclear. The CDR3 consists of 13 residues. Between the trimmed V and J ends, which lost 7 bases and 2 bases, there was a span of 8 bases. In DNA form, the CDR3 reads TGTGCCAGCAACCTCCTTAACACCGGGGAGCTGTTTTTT. Translating gives CASNLLNTGELFF.

The chain is built from TRBV5-1 and TRBJ2-1; TRBD2 matches at 8 bases. Germline lookup yields CDR1 SGHRS and CDR2 YFSETQ. The CDR3 contains 17 residues. V trimming: 2 bases; J trimming: 3 bases; junction bases outside the gene matches: 10. The CDR3 sequence is CASSFVGTRGVYNEQFF. The CDR3 DNA sequence: TGCGCCAGCAGCTTCGTCGGGACTAGGGGGGTCTACAATGAGCAGTTCTTC.

This sequence joins TRBV28 and TRBJ2-7, with 7 bases matching TRBD1. With 6 bases clipped from V and 1 base from J, the junction kept 12 bases outside the gene matches. Germline values: CDR1 MDHEN, CDR2 SYDVKM. The CDR3 has 16 residues. The CDR3: CASRYTQGDLSYEQYF. CDR3 coding DNA: TGTGCCAGCAGATACACTCAGGGGGATTTATCCTACGAGCAGTACTTC.

This sequence joins TRBV2 and TRBJ2-5, with TRBD1 matching 10 bases. Germline CDR1 is SNHLY and CDR2 is FYNNEI. The V and J ends lost 6 bases and 4 bases, in that order; junction bases with no gene match: 8. The CDR3 totals 15 residues. The chain's CDR3 is CASSLGQGMGETQYF. CDR3 sequence (DNA): TGTGCCAGCAGCCTGGGACAGGGGATGGGAGAGACCCAGTACTTC. Based on the CDR3 plus reference TRBV2 and TRBJ2-5, the full variable domain is EPEVTQTPSHQVTQMGQEVILRCVPISNHLYFYWYRQILGQKVEFLVSFYNNEISEKSEIFDDQFSVERPDGSNFTLKIRSTKLEDSAMYFCASSLGQGMGETQYFGPGTRLLVL.

This sequence joins TRBV3-1 (or the pseudogene TRBV3-2) and TRBJ2-7; 13 bases agree with TRBD2. The CDR3 loop spans 15 amino acids. Losses at the gene ends were 5 bases for V and 6 bases for J; bases not matched to a gene: 7. Germline V CDR1 and CDR2: LGHDT, YNNKEL (reference sequence). CDR3 sequence reads: CASSFPGLAGTEQYF. The CDR3 DNA is TGTGCCAGCAGCTTCCCGGGACTAGCGGGAACCGAGCAGTACTTC.

The rearrangement joins TRBV2 to TRBJ1-5; 7 bases agree with TRBD1. This CDR3 is built from 16 residues. Germline V gene data show CDR1 as SNHLY and CDR2 as FYNNEI. The J segment lost 2 bases and the V segment lost 9 bases, leaving 13 bases of the junction unmatched. The CDR3 reads CASRGMGQGGNQPQHF. The CDR3 DNA is TGTGCCAGTAGAGGGATGGGGCAGGGGGGCAATCAGCCCCAGCATTTT.

The rearrangement uses TRBV6-6 and TRBJ1-5; D gene unclear. CDR3 size: 14 residues. Germline V gives CDR1 MNHNY, CDR2 SVGAGI (reference sequence). V gave up 2 bases and J gave up 5 bases, with 10 bases separating them. CDR3 loop: CASSYMGADQPQHF. The CDR3 DNA sequence: TGTGCCAGCAGTTACATGGGCGCAGATCAGCCCCAGCATTTT.

This sequence joins TRBV3-1 (or the pseudogene TRBV3-2) and TRBJ1-5, with D possibly matching TRBD1 (5 bases). The length of the CDR3 is 15 residues. The germline V and J ends were trimmed by 4 bases and 5 bases, with 15 bases remaining between them. Germline V lookup: CDR1 LGHDT, CDR2 YNNKEL (reference sequence). For the CDR3, the DNA is TGTGCCAGCAGCCTCGGGACCCTGGGTTATCAGCCCCAGCATTTT. Amino acid sequence: CASSLGTLGYQPQHF.

The V and J genes are TRBV6-6 and TRBJ2-7; 7 bases line up with TRBD1. J lost 5 bases, V lost 2 bases, and 3 bases had no gene match. Germline loops: CDR1 MNHNY, CDR2 SVGAGI (reference sequence). This CDR3 is built from 13 residues. The CDR3 spells CASSYLTGNEQYF. CDR3 nucleotide sequence: TGTGCCAGCAGTTACCTGACAGGGAACGAGCAGTACTTC.

This clone has only a few counts. One end of the junction does not line up with germline, which may come from a read error. The V gene is TRBV4-3, the J gene TRBJ2-1; D is unresolved. CDR3 size: 11 residues. Germline V CDR1 and CDR2: LGHNA, YSLEER. CDR3 loop: CASRQADEQFF. Here the CDR3 DNA reads TGCGCCAGCAGACAAGCCGATGAGCAGTTCTTC.

The J gene is TRBJ2-3, the V gene TRBV4-3; 9 bases map to TRBD1. Germline V gene sequence: CDR1 LGHNA, CDR2 YSLEER. V trimming: 4 bases; J trimming: 1 base; junction bases outside the gene matches: 3. The CDR3 covers 15 residues. In DNA, the CDR3 is TGCGCCAGCAGCCCGACAGGGGGTGGCACAGATACGCAGTATTTT. This translates into CASSPTGGGTDTQYF.

The V and J genes are TRBV27 and TRBJ2-1, with a possible D match to TRBD1 (5 bases). V was trimmed by 3 bases and J by 7 bases, leaving 19 bases between them. Germline CDR1 is MNHEY and CDR2 is SMNVEV (reference sequence). The CDR3 is 16 amino acids. The DNA for the CDR3 is TGTGCCAGCAGTTTCCTGTCAGGGTCGAGACAGAATGAGCAGTTCTTC. Translation: CASSFLSGSRQNEQFF.

This clone has just a few counts. Other DNA sequences within the sample encode an identical CDR3. The chain combines TRBV4-3 with TRBJ2-7; TRBD1 matches at 8 bases. J gave up 1 base and V 1 base, and 3 bases lay outside the gene matches. Germline V gene sequence: CDR1 LGHNA, CDR2 YSLEER. The CDR3 covers 15 residues. CDR3 loop: CASSQVQGGSYEQYF. DNA of the CDR3: TGCGCCAGCAGCCAAGTACAGGGGGGTTCCTACGAGCAGTACTTC.

This clone was counted once. V is TRBV6-5 and J is TRBJ2-5; possibly TRBD1 or TRBD2 for D (6 bases each). This CDR3 has 14 amino acids. V lost 2 bases and J 6 bases, leaving 13 bases between the germline ends. From germline, CDR1 is MNHEY and CDR2 SVGAGI. The DNA of the CDR3 is TGTGCCAGCAGTTACGCCGGGGGCCGGAAGACCCAGTACTTC. Translation: CASSYAGGRKTQYF.